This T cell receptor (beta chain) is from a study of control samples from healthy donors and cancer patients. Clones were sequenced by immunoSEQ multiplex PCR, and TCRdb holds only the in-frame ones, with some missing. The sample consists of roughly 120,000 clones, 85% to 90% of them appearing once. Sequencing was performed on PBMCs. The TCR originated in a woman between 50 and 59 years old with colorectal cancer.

This CDR3 reads CASSIPGQPQHF. The CDR3 DNA reads as TGTGCCAGTAGTATCCCTGGTCAGCCCCAGCATTTT. The V gene is TRBV19, the J gene TRBJ1-5; unclear D gene. Trimming stripped 3 bases from V and 6 bases from J, with 6 bases between. This CDR3 contains 12 residues. The germline V gene has CDR1 LNHDA and CDR2 SQIVND (reference sequence).